The clone carrying this T cell receptor beta chain was seen ten or more times. Its antigen is not known. This record belongs to a study of post-analysis software for immune sequencing data. V was cut by 6 bases and J by 0 bases, with 18 bases left in between. In germline, CDR1 is DFQATT, CDR2 SNEGSKA (reference sequence). The CDR3 runs to 15 residues. The TCR beta cDNA libraries carried unique molecular identifiers. TCRdb reanalysed the PCR reads using MiXCR and keeps one entry per CDR3 protein. The sample has about 540,000 distinct CDR3 sequences, 34% seen once. Regarding the study as a whole: Controls showed lower frequencies than patients for 4 or 5 TRBV segments, and TRBV5-6, TRBV5-1 and TRBV20-1 were among these.

What was sequenced was blood. The clonotype was recovered from a girl under 18 with multiple sclerosis. The chain links TRBV20-1 to TRBJ2-7; the D is unclear. The CDR3 loop reads CSAPRATAPSYEQYF. CDR3 bases: TGCAGTGCCCCACGGGCCACCGCACCCTCCTACGAGCAGTACTTC.